A single sample gave rise to the 23 T cell receptor beta chains below, sequenced in a study of vaccination and CD4 T cells after COVID-19 (dated by TCRdb to between 2021 and 2023). The library was generated by PCR. The run used an Illumina iSeq 100. DNA from cultured CD4+ T cells was subjected to TCR sequencing with the Oncomine TCR Beta short-read assay at the Johns Hopkins FTIC core. The raw public data were reprocessed by TCRdb itself: fastp quality trimming at Q25, MiXCR clonotype calling, in-frame beta chains only. Rows are unified per CDR3 protein, each entry keeping the most common DNA and genes. The sample records about 13,000 distinct CDR3 sequences, about two thirds of which are singletons. Approximately 12% of the sample rests with the top ten. Their antigens are not known. This specimen's treatment or condition label, interpreted: 10-day PBMC culture with coronavirus spike peptide pools or control peptides (ViraFEST assay).

The sample was CD4+ T cells from blood, cultured in vitro. Every receptor here comes from a human donor who had recovered from COVID-19.

There are a few counts of this clonotype. The gene calls are TRBV6-5 and TRBJ2-5; D is perhaps TRBD1 (6 bases). The CDR3 runs 13 residues. Germline-derived CDR1 and CDR2 are MNHEY and SVGAGI. V was pared by 0 bases and J by 11 bases, with 13 bases between. The CDR3 protein is CASSYSGQGLQYF. CDR3 DNA: TGTGCCAGCAGTTACTCAGGGCAGGGGCTACAGTACTTC.

Only a few counts were recorded for this clonotype. CDR3 loop: CSASTQGDQPQHF. CDR3 in DNA: TGCAGTGCTAGTACCCAGGGGGATCAGCCCCAGCATTTT. This chain uses TRBV20-1 with TRBJ1-5; 7 bases align to TRBD1. V gave up 3 bases and J gave up 5 bases; unmatched junction bases: 4. The CDR3 totals 13 residues. The germline gives CDR1 DFQATT, CDR2 SNEGSKA (reference sequence).

The V and J genes are TRBV18 and TRBJ2-6; D remains unclear. CDR1 and CDR2 (germline): KGHSH, LQKENI. V was clipped by 6 bases and J by 4 bases, with 13 bases between them. CDR3 size: 15 residues. The CDR3 loop reads CASSLTHAGANVLTF. CDR3 nucleotide sequence: TGTGCCAGCTCCCTAACTCACGCCGGGGCCAACGTCCTGACTTTC.

The rearrangement joins TRBV2 to TRBJ2-4; D is ambiguous. There are 14 residues in the CDR3. With 1 base removed from V and 0 bases from J, the gap between germline ends came to 4 bases. Germline V gene data show CDR1 as SNHLY and CDR2 as FYNNEI. The CDR3 spells CASSEGGAKNIQYF. CDR3 in DNA: TGTGCCAGCAGTGAAGGGGGAGCCAAAAACATTCAGTACTTC.

V usage is TRBV6-5 and J usage is TRBJ2-2, with 8 bases aligning to TRBD1. The germline CDR1 and CDR2 sequences are MNHEY and SVGAGI. V lost 1 base to trimming and J lost 4 bases; unmatched junction nucleotides: 8. The CDR3 runs 17 residues. The CDR3 bases are TGTGCCAGCAGTTACTACCAGGGGGCGCCTAGCACCGGGGAGCTGTTTTTT. Its protein is CASSYYQGAPSTGELFF.

This chain links TRBV7-4 with TRBJ1-5; D unresolved. The V and J ends lost 5 bases and 5 bases respectively, with 7 bases between them. CDR3 size: 12 residues. The germline V gene has CDR1 SGHVT and CDR2 SQSDAQ. The CDR3 loop is CASSVGDQPQHF. The CDR3 nucleotides are TGTGCCAGCAGCGTAGGAGATCAGCCCCAGCATTTT.

The V gene is TRBV27, the J gene TRBJ2-6, with 7 bases identical to TRBD2. Germline loops: CDR1 MNHEY, CDR2 SMNVEV (reference sequence). The V segment lost 4 bases and the J segment 1 base; nucleotides outside the gene matches: 16. This CDR3 comprises 20 residues. Here the CDR3 reads CASSSNPGGRGGSGANVLTF. CDR3 in DNA: TGTGCCAGCAGTTCCAACCCCGGAGGGAGGGGTGGGTCTGGGGCCAACGTCCTGACTTTC.

The genes are TRBV20-1 and TRBJ2-7; D remains unclear. In germline, CDR1 is DFQATT, CDR2 SNEGSKA (reference sequence). With 3 bases removed from V and 1 base from J, the gap between germline ends came to 13 bases. The CDR3 length is 14 residues. The CDR3 spells CSASDKLRSYEQYF. Written as DNA, the CDR3 is TGCAGTGCTAGTGATAAGTTAAGGTCCTACGAGCAGTACTTC.

This chain connects TRBV11-1 to TRBJ2-5, with 8 nucleotides matching TRBD2. The ends lost 5 bases at V and 7 bases at J; junction bases unmatched: 12. The V gene's germline CDR1 is SGHAT and CDR2 FQDESV (reference sequence). This CDR3 spans 15 amino acids. CDR3 DNA: TGTGCCAGCAGCCCGGGAGGGGAGGGCTATGGGACCCAGTACTTC. It codes for CASSPGGEGYGTQYF.

The chain recombines TRBV20-1 with TRBJ1-1; tentatively, D is TRBD1 (5 bases). The CDR3 covers 14 residues. Deletions cut 0 bases from V and 0 bases from J, with 8 bases between. In germline, CDR1 is DFQATT, CDR2 SNEGSKA (reference sequence). CDR3 protein: CSARDGTLNTEAFF. The CDR3, as DNA: TGCAGTGCTAGAGACGGGACCTTGAACACTGAAGCTTTCTTT.

J is TRBJ1-6 and V is TRBV19; TRBD1 might be the D (6 bases). CDR1 is LNHDA and CDR2 is SQIVND in the germline V gene (reference sequence). CDR3 length equals 16 residues. Between the trimmed V and J ends, which lost 6 bases and 6 bases, there was a span of 18 bases. CDR3: CASSRRGQQGNSPLHF. In nucleotides, the CDR3 is TGTGCCAGTAGCCGAAGGGGCCAACAGGGTAATTCACCCCTCCACTTT.

This sequence joins TRBV28 and TRBJ1-4, with 7 bases that match TRBD1. There are 14 residues in the CDR3. Germline V gene sequence: CDR1 MDHEN, CDR2 SYDVKM. J lost 6 bases, V lost 7 bases, and 8 bases had no gene match. CDR3 coding DNA: TGTGCCAGCATGACGGGACAGACACATGAAAAACTGTTTTTT. Translated: CASMTGQTHEKLFF. Using reference TRBV28 and TRBJ1-4 for the parts outside the CDR3, the full variable domain is DVKVTQSSRYLVKRTGEKVFLECVQDMDHENMFWYRQDPGLGLRLIYFSYDVKMKEKGDIPEGYSVSREKKERFSLILESASTNQTSMYLCASMTGQTHEKLFFGSGTQLSVL.

The chain couples TRBV7-6 to TRBJ2-1, with TRBD2 matching 11 bases. Trimming removed 5 bases from V and 4 bases from J; junction bases left unmatched: 7. This CDR3 is 16 amino acids long. The germline CDR1 and CDR2 sequences are SGHVS and FNYEAQ. The DNA of the CDR3 is TGTGCCAGCAGCCTTCTAGCGGGAGGACCTTACAATGAGCAGTTCTTC. Encoded protein: CASSLLAGGPYNEQFF.

The CDR3 DNA follows: TGTGCCACCAGCAGGACTAGCGGGAGTGAGCAGTTCTTC. Translating it yields CATSRTSGSEQFF. The chain combines TRBV15 with TRBJ2-1, with TRBD2 matching over 12 bases. Germline trimming cut 3 bases from V and 9 bases from J; bases unmatched to any gene: 0. Germline V gene sequence: CDR1 LNHNV, CDR2 YYDKDF (reference sequence). The CDR3 has 13 amino acids.

The sample holds one count of this clonotype. The CDR3 spells CSVGQVKETQYF. CDR3 DNA sequence: TGCAGCGTCGGACAGGTCAAGGAGACCCAGTACTTC. The J gene is TRBJ2-5, the V gene TRBV29-1, with TRBD1 identical over 7 bases. Losses at the gene ends were 6 bases for V and 5 bases for J; bases not matched to a gene: 6. The CDR3 sequence is 12 residues long. Germline values: CDR1 SQVTM, CDR2 ANQGSEA.

This clonotype was observed a few times. This chain uses TRBV15 with TRBJ2-2; no definite D call. Trimming took 1 base from V and 1 from J, leaving 7 bases between them. CDR1 and CDR2 (germline): LNHNV, YYDKDF (reference sequence). This CDR3 contains 15 residues. The CDR3 spells CATSRVVGNTGELFF. As DNA, the CDR3 is TGTGCCACCAGCAGAGTGGTAGGGAACACCGGGGAGCTGTTTTTT.

For the CDR3, the DNA is TGTGCCAGCAGCAAAGGACTAGCGGGAGGGGGCATTCAGTACTTC. Residues: CASSKGLAGGGIQYF. The J gene is TRBJ2-4, the V gene TRBV21-1; the table's D gene call, TRBD2, was not cross checked with the DNA. TRBV21-1 represents a pseudogene. This CDR3 is 15 amino acids long.

This clonotype occurred a few times. The DNA of the CDR3 is TGTGCCAGCAGTCGGACTAGCCGACACCAGTACTTC. Translating it yields CASSRTSRHQYF. V is TRBV12-3 or TRBV12-4 and J is TRBJ2-5; 8 nucleotides align to TRBD2. The length of the CDR3 is 12 residues. The ends lost 5 bases at V and 10 bases at J; junction bases unmatched: 6.

This chain links TRBV27 with TRBJ1-5; TRBD1 matches 8 bases. J lost 0 bases, V lost 6 bases, and 4 bases had no gene match. Germline-derived CDR1 and CDR2 are MNHEY and SMNVEV (reference sequence). This CDR3 is 15 amino acids long. The CDR3 coding sequence is TGTGCCAGCAGCCGACAGGGGATTAGCAATCAGCCCCAGCATTTT. Its translation: CASSRQGISNQPQHF.

This chain connects TRBV20-1 to TRBJ2-1; 9 bases line up with TRBD2. CDR3 length: 15 amino acids. Germline CDR1 reads DFQATT; CDR2 reads SNEGSKA (reference sequence). The ends lost 1 base at V and 5 bases at J; junction bases unmatched: 6. The CDR3 protein is CSARGLAGRNNEQFF. CDR3 sequence (DNA): TGCAGTGCTAGAGGTCTAGCGGGACGAAACAATGAGCAGTTCTTC.

The chain couples TRBV6-1 to TRBJ2-5; possibly TRBD1 or TRBD2 for D (6 bases each). The CDR3 is 21 amino acids. Trimming shortened V by 0 bases and J by 0 bases, and 26 bases separated the two germline ends. Germline-derived CDR1 and CDR2 are MNHNS and SASEGT. CDR3 sequence (DNA): TGTGCCAGCAGTGAAGCGTGGTTGGGCGGGCTATGGGGGGCCTACCAAGAGACCCAGTACTTC. This sequence encodes CASSEAWLGGLWGAYQETQYF.

For the CDR3, the DNA is TGTGCCAGCAGTTCCTTGGCCGGCGGCAATCAGCCCCAGCATTTT. It specifies CASSSLAGGNQPQHF. The chain uses TRBV27 and TRBJ1-5; D remains ambiguous. The CDR3 length is 15 residues. V lost 4 bases, J lost 2 bases, and 12 bases lay in between. Germline values: CDR1 MNHEY, CDR2 SMNVEV (reference sequence).

The chain uses TRBV27 and TRBJ2-7, with D perhaps matching TRBD1 (5 bases). The CDR3 runs 13 residues. Germline loops: CDR1 MNHEY, CDR2 SMNVEV (reference sequence). The ends were cut back, 6 bases at V and 2 bases at J, with 11 bases in the middle. The CDR3 reads CASRRQGAYEQYF. CDR3 bases: TGTGCCAGCAGGCGGCAGGGTGCCTACGAGCAGTACTTC.